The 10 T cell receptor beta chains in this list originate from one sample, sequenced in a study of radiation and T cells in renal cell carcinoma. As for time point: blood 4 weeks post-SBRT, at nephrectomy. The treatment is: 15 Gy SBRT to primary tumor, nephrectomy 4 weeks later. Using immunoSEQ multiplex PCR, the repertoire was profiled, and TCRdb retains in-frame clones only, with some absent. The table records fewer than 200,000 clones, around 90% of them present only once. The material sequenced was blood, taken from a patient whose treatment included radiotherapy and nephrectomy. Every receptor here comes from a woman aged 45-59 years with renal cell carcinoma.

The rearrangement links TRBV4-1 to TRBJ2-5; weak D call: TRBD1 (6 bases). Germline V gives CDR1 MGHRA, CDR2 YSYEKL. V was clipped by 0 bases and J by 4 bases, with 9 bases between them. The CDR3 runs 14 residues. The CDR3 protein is CASSQDRGTETQYF. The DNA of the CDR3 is TGCGCCAGCAGCCAAGACAGGGGTACAGAGACCCAGTACTTC.

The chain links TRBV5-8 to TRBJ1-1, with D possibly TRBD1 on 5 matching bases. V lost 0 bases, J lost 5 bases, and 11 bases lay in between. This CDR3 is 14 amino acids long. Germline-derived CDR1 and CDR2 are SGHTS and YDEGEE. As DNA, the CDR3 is TGTGCCAGCAGCTTGGGGGACCCGGGGACTGAAGCTTTCTTT. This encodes CASSLGDPGTEAFF.

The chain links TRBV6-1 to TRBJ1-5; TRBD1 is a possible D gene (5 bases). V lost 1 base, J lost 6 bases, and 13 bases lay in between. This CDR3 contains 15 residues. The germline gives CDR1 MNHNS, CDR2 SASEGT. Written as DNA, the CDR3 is TGTGCCAGCAGTGAAGGGGACGCCTATAGTCAGCCCCAGCATTTT. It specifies CASSEGDAYSQPQHF.

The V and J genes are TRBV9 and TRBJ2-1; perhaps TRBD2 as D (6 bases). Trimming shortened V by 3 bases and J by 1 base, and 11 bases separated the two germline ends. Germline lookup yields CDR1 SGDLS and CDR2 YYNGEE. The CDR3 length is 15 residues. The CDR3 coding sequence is TGTGCCAGCAGCGCCCTGGCGGGATCCTACAATGAGCAGTTCTTC. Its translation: CASSALAGSYNEQFF.

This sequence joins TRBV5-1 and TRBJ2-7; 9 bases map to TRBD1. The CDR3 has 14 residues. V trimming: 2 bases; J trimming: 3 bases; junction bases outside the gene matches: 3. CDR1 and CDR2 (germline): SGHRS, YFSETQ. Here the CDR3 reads CASSFGTGSYEQYF. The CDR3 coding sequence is TGCGCCAGCAGCTTTGGGACAGGGAGCTACGAGCAGTACTTC.

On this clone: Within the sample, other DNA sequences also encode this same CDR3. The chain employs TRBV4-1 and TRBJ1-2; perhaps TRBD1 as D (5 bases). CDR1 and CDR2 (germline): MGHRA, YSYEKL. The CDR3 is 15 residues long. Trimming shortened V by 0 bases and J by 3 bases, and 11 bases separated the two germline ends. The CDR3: CASSQDPGTDYGYTF. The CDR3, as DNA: TGCGCCAGCAGCCAAGACCCGGGGACTGACTATGGCTACACCTTC.

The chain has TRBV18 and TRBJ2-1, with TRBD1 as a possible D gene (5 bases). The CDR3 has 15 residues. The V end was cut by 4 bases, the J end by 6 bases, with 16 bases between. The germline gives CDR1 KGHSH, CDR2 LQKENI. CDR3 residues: CASSQGQIRSNEQFF. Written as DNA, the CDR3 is TGTGCCAGCTCACAGGGGCAGATTCGTTCCAATGAGCAGTTCTTC.

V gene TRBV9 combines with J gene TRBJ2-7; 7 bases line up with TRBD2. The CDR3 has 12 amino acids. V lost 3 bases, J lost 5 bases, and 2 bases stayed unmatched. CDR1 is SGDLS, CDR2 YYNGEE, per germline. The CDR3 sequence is CASSGGLDEQYF. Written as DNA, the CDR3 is TGTGCCAGCAGCGGCGGACTAGACGAGCAGTACTTC.

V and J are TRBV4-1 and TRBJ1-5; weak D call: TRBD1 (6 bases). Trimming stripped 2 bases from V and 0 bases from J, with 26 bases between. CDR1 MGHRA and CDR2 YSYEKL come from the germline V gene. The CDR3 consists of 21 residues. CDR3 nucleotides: TGCGCCAGCAGCCAAAGAAACACAAGACTGACAGGTACCTATAGCAATCAGCCCCAGCATTTT. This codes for CASSQRNTRLTGTYSNQPQHF.

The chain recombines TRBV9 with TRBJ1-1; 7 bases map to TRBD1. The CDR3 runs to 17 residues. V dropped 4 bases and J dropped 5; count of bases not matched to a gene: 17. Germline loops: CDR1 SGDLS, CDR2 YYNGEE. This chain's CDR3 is CASSPYKNRGADTEAFF. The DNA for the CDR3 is TGTGCCAGCAGCCCTTATAAAAACAGGGGCGCGGATACTGAAGCTTTCTTT.